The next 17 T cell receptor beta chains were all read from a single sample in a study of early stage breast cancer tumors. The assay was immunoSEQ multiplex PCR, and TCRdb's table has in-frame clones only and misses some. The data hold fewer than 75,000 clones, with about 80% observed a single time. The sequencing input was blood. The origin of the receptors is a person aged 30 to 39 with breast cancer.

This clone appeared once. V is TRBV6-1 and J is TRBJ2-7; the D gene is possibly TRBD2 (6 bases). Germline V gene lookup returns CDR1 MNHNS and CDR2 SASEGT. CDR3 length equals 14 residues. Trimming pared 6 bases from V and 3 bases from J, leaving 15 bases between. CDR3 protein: CASRDYGTFYEQYF. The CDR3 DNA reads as TGTGCCAGCAGGGACTACGGGACTTTCTACGAGCAGTACTTC.

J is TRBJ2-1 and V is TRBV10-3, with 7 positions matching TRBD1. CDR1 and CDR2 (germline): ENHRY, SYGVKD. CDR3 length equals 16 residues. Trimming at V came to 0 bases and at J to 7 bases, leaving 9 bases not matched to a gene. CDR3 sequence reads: CAISESLGQTRNEQFF. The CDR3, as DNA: TGTGCCATCAGTGAGTCCTTGGGACAGACGAGGAATGAGCAGTTCTTC.

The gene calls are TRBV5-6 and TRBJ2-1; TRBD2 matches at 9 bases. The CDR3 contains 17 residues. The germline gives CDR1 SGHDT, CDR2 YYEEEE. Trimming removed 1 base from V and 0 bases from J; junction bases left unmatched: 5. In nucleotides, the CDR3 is TGTGCCAGCAGCTTGCGGACTAGCGATCACTCCTACAATGAGCAGTTCTTC. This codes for CASSLRTSDHSYNEQFF.

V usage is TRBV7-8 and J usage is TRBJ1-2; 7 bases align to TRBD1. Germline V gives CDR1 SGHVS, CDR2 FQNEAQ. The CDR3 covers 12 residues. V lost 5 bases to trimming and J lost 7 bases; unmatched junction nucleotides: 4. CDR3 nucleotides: TGTGCCAGCAGCGCGACAGGGTTTGGCTACACCTTC. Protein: CASSATGFGYTF.

This chain's CDR3 is CASSLGTEETQYF. The CDR3 DNA sequence: TGTGCCAGCAGCTTAGGGACGGAAGAGACCCAGTACTTC. This sequence joins TRBV7-6 and TRBJ2-5; D gene ambiguous. This CDR3 region has 13 residues. V was trimmed by 1 base and J by 3 bases, leaving 6 bases between them. CDR1 is SGHVS, CDR2 FNYEAQ, per germline.

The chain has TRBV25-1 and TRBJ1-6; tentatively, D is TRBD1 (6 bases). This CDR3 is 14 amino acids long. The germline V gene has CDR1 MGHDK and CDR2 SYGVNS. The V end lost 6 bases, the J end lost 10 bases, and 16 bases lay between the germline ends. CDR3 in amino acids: CASSQVGGESPLHF. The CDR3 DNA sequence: TGTGCCAGCAGCCAAGTTGGGGGCGAATCACCCCTCCACTTT.

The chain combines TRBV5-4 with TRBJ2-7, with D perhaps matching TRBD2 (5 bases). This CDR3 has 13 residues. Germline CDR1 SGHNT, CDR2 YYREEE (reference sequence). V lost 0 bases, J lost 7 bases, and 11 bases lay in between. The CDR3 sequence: CASSLGQRGEQYF. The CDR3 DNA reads TGTGCCAGCAGCTTGGGACAAAGAGGGGAGCAGTACTTC.

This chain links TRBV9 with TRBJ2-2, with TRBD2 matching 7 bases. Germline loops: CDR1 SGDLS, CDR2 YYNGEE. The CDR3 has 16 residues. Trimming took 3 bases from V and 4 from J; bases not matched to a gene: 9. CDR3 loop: CASSGDRGVVTGELFF. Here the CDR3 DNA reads TGTGCCAGCAGCGGCGACCGGGGGGTGGTCACCGGGGAGCTGTTTTTT.

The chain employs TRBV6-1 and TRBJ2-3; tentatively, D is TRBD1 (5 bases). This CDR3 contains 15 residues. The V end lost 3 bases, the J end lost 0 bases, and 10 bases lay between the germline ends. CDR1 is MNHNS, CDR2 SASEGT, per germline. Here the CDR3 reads CASSDSRASTDTQYF. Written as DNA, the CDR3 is TGTGCCAGCAGTGATTCCAGGGCGAGCACAGATACGCAGTATTTT.

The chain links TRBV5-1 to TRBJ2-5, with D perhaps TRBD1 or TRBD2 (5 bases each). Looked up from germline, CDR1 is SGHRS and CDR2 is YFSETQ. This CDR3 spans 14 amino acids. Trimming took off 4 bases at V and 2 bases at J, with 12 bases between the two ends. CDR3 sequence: CASSRPGAQETQYF. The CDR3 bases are TGCGCCAGCAGCCGTCCCGGGGCTCAAGAGACCCAGTACTTC.

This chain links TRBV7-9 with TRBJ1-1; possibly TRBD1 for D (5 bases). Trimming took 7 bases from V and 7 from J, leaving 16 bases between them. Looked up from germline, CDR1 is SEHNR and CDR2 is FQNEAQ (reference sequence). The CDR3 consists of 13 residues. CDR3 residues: CASTLRGSVEAFF. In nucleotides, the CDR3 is TGTGCCAGCACCCTTCGGGGGTCTGTTGAAGCTTTCTTT.

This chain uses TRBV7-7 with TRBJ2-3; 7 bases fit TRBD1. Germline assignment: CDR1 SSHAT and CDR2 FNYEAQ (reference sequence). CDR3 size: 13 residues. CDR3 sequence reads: CASARGHTDTQYF. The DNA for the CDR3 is TGTGCTAGCGCGAGGGGGCACACAGATACGCAGTATTTT. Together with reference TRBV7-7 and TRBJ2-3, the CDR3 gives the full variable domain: GAGVSQSPRYKVTKRGQDVTLRCDPISSHATLYWYQQALGQGPEFLTYFNYEAQPDKSGLPSDRFSAERPEGSISTLTIQRTEQRDSAMYRCASARGHTDTQYFGPGTRLTVL.

CDR3 nucleotides: TGTGCCAGTAGTATGAACGTTCAGGGTCTAAGAAACATTCAGTACTTC. Its protein product is CASSMNVQGLRNIQYF. J is TRBJ2-4 and V is TRBV19; maybe TRBD1 (5 bases). CDR1 is LNHDA, CDR2 SQIVND, per germline (reference sequence). The CDR3 covers 16 residues. The germline V and J ends were trimmed by 3 bases and 6 bases, with 18 bases remaining between them.

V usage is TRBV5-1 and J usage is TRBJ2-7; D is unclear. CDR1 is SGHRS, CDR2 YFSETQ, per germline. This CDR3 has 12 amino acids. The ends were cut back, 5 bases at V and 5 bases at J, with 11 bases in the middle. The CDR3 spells CASSWGRDEQYF. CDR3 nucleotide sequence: TGCGCCAGCAGTTGGGGTAGGGACGAGCAGTACTTC.

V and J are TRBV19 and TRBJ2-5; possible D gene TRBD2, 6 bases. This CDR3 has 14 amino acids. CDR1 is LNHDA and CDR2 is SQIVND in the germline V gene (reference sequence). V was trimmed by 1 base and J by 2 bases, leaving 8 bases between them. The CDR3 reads CASSIGTIQETQYF. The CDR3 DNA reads TGTGCCAGTAGTATAGGGACTATACAAGAGACCCAGTACTTC.

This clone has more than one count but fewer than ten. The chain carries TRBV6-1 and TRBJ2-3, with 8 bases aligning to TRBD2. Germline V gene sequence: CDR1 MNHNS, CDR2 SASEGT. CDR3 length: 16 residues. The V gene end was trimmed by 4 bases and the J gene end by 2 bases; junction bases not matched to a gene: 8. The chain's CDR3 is CASSGELAAYTDTQYF. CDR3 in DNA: TGTGCCAGCAGTGGAGAACTAGCGGCCTACACAGATACGCAGTATTTT.

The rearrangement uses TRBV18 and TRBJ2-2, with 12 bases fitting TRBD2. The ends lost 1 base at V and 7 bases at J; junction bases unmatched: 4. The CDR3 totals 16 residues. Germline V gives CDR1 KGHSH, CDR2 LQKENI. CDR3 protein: CASSPLRTSGIGELFF. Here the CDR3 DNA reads TGTGCCAGCTCACCACTCAGGACTAGCGGGATCGGGGAGCTGTTTTTT.